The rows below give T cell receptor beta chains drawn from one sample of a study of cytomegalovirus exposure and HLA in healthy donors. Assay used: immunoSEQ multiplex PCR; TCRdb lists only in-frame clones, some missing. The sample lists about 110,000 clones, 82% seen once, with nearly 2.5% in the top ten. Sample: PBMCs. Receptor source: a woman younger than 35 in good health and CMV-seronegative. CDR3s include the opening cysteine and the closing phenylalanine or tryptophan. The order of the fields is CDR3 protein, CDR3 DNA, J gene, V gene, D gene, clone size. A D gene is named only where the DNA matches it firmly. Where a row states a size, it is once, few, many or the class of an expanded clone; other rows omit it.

CDR3 protein: CASRAAMENTEAFF
CDR3 DNA: TGTGCCAGCAGGGCAGCGATGGAGAACACTGAAGCTTTCTTT
J gene: TRBJ1-1
V gene: TRBV11-3
D gene: NA
clone size: NA

CDR3 protein: CASSSHRTGYNQPQHF
CDR3 DNA: TGTGCCAGCAGTTCCCACAGGACGGGTTACAATCAGCCCCAGCATTTT
J gene: TRBJ1-5
V gene: TRBV28
D gene: NA
clone size: NA

CDR3 protein: CACKGARNQPQHF
CDR3 DNA: TGTGCCTGTAAGGGGGCGCGGAATCAGCCCCAGCATTTT
J gene: TRBJ1-5
V gene: TRBV30
D gene: TRBD1
clone size: NA

CDR3 protein: CASSSQGSGSYEQYF
CDR3 DNA: TGTGCCAGCAGTTCTCAGGGATCTGGGTCCTACGAGCAGTACTTC
J gene: TRBJ2-7
V gene: TRBV6-5
D gene: NA
clone size: once

CDR3 protein: CASSLGGGGTQYF
CDR3 DNA: TGTGCCAGCAGCTTGGGGGGGGGAGGTACGCAGTATTTT
J gene: TRBJ2-3
V gene: TRBV7-8
D gene: TRBD2
clone size: once

CDR3 protein: CASSLGQGQYF
CDR3 DNA: TGTGCCAGCAGTCTGGGACAGGGGCAGTATTTT
J gene: TRBJ2-3
V gene: TRBV28
D gene: TRBD1
clone size: NA

CDR3 protein: CASSSEGRQPQHF
CDR3 DNA: TGTGCCAGCAGTTCGGAGGGACGGCAGCCCCAGCATTTT
J gene: TRBJ1-5
V gene: TRBV6-5
D gene: NA
clone size: NA

CDR3 protein: CASSEDRLAVAPDGYTF
CDR3 DNA: TGTGCCAGCAGTGAAGATAGGTTGGCGGTTGCCCCTGATGGCTACACCTTC
J gene: TRBJ1-2
V gene: TRBV6-1
D gene: NA
clone size: NA

CDR3 protein: CASSQRDSHPRGTEAFF
CDR3 DNA: TGTGCCAGCAGTCAAAGGGACAGCCACCCCCGAGGCACTGAAGCTTTCTTT
J gene: TRBJ1-1
V gene: TRBV27
D gene: TRBD1
clone size: NA

CDR3 protein: CASSVAGLNTEAFF
CDR3 DNA: TGTGCCAGCAGCGTAGCGGGGTTAAACACTGAAGCTTTCTTT
J gene: TRBJ1-1
V gene: TRBV9
D gene: NA
clone size: few

CDR3 protein: CASSRGGGGPDTQYF
CDR3 DNA: TGCGCCAGCAGCCGGGGGGGCGGGGGCCCAGATACGCAGTATTTT
J gene: TRBJ2-3
V gene: TRBV5-1
D gene: TRBD2
clone size: NA

CDR3 protein: CASSIGQGRTSYGYTF
CDR3 DNA: TGTGCCAGTAGTATAGGCCAGGGCAGGACAAGCTATGGCTACACCTTC
J gene: TRBJ1-2
V gene: TRBV19
D gene: NA
clone size: NA

CDR3 protein: CASSRTGDGHTF
CDR3 DNA: TGTGCCAGCAGCCGGACAGGGGACGGCCACACCTTC
J gene: TRBJ1-2
V gene: TRBV11-3
D gene: TRBD1
clone size: NA

CDR3 protein: CASSSDRNIDEAFF
CDR3 DNA: TGTGCCAGCTCATCCGACAGGAATATTGATGAAGCTTTCTTT
J gene: TRBJ1-1
V gene: TRBV18
D gene: NA
clone size: NA

CDR3 protein: CASSQGVAQYF
CDR3 DNA: TGTGCCAGCAGCCAAGGGGTAGCGCAGTACTTC
J gene: TRBJ2-7
V gene: TRBV4-2
D gene: NA
clone size: NA

CDR3 protein: CASAGIKFYEQYF
CDR3 DNA: TGTGCCAGTGCAGGCATTAAGTTTTACGAGCAGTACTTC
J gene: TRBJ2-7
V gene: TRBV6-1
D gene: NA
clone size: NA

CDR3 protein: CASSQDRVLNSPLHF
CDR3 DNA: TGTGCCAGCAGCCAAGATCGGGTCTTAAATTCACCCCTCCACTTT
J gene: TRBJ1-6
V gene: TRBV4-2
D gene: NA
clone size: NA

CDR3 protein: CAWSRGFNEQFF
CDR3 DNA: TGTGCCTGGAGTAGAGGATTCAATGAGCAGTTCTTC
J gene: TRBJ2-1
V gene: TRBV30
D gene: NA
clone size: NA

CDR3 protein: CASSAQGVGNTIYF
CDR3 DNA: TGTGCCAGCAGTGCCCAGGGGGTAGGGAACACCATATATTTT
J gene: TRBJ1-3
V gene: TRBV28
D gene: TRBD1
clone size: NA

CDR3 protein: CSGSLQGTEAFF
CDR3 DNA: TGCAGCGGTTCCTTACAGGGGACTGAAGCTTTCTTT
J gene: TRBJ1-1
V gene: TRBV29-1
D gene: TRBD1
clone size: NA

CDR3 protein: CASSEGRSTDTQYF
CDR3 DNA: TGTGCCAGCAGTGAAGGGCGGAGCACAGATACGCAGTATTTT
J gene: TRBJ2-3
V gene: TRBV6-1
D gene: NA
clone size: NA

CDR3 protein: CASSLDPGNQETQYF
CDR3 DNA: TGTGCCAGCAGCTTGGATCCGGGGAACCAAGAGACCCAGTACTTC
J gene: TRBJ2-5
V gene: TRBV5-4
D gene: NA
clone size: NA

CDR3 protein: CASSLGKGSWGYTF
CDR3 DNA: TGTGCCAGCAGCTTAGGAAAGGGGTCGTGGGGCTACACCTTC
J gene: TRBJ1-2
V gene: TRBV7-9
D gene: NA
clone size: NA

CDR3 protein: CAFIAGGTNSSTDTQYF
CDR3 DNA: TGTGCCTTTATAGCGGGGGGTACCAACTCTAGCACAGATACGCAGTATTTT
J gene: TRBJ2-3
V gene: TRBV30
D gene: TRBD2
clone size: NA

CDR3 protein: CASSLGRGADGYTF
CDR3 DNA: TGCGCCAGCAGCTTAGGTCGGGGGGCGGATGGCTACACCTTC
J gene: TRBJ1-2
V gene: TRBV5-1
D gene: NA
clone size: NA

CDR3 protein: CAISEQGEDTEAFF
CDR3 DNA: TGTGCCATCAGTGAGCAGGGGGAGGACACTGAAGCTTTCTTT
J gene: TRBJ1-1
V gene: TRBV10-3
D gene: TRBD1
clone size: NA

CDR3 protein: CASSQTGTRAETQYF
CDR3 DNA: TGTGCCAGCAGTCAAACCGGGACTAGGGCGGAGACCCAGTACTTC
J gene: TRBJ2-5
V gene: TRBV28
D gene: TRBD2
clone size: few

CDR3 protein: CASSLGTSGFQETQYF
CDR3 DNA: TGTGCCAGCAGCTTGGGGACTAGCGGCTTCCAAGAGACCCAGTACTTC
J gene: TRBJ2-5
V gene: TRBV5-6
D gene: TRBD2
clone size: NA

CDR3 protein: CASSAGPSTDTQYF
CDR3 DNA: TGCGCCAGCAGCGCAGGGCCATCCACAGATACGCAGTATTTT
J gene: TRBJ2-3
V gene: TRBV5-1
D gene: NA
clone size: NA

CDR3 protein: CASTSPSAGELFF
CDR3 DNA: TGTGCCAGTACCTCACCGTCGGCCGGGGAGCTGTTTTTT
J gene: TRBJ2-2
V gene: TRBV25-1
D gene: NA
clone size: NA

CDR3 protein: CASSPPLQEGYTF
CDR3 DNA: TGTGCCAGCAGTCCCCCTTTACAGGAGGGCTACACCTTC
J gene: TRBJ1-2
V gene: TRBV28
D gene: NA
clone size: NA

CDR3 protein: CSAQQGQGGGAFF
CDR3 DNA: TGCAGCGCCCAACAGGGACAGGGCGGGGGAGCTTTCTTT
J gene: TRBJ1-1
V gene: TRBV29-1
D gene: TRBD1
clone size: NA

CDR3 protein: CASSLYSTGGGQPQHF
CDR3 DNA: TGTGCCAGCAGCTTATACTCGACAGGGGGCGGACAGCCCCAGCATTTT
J gene: TRBJ1-5
V gene: TRBV5-8
D gene: TRBD1
clone size: NA

CDR3 protein: CASSPGTFWEGANVLTF
CDR3 DNA: TGCGCCAGCAGCCCCGGGACATTTTGGGAGGGGGCCAACGTCCTGACTTTC
J gene: TRBJ2-6
V gene: TRBV5-1
D gene: NA
clone size: NA

CDR3 protein: CASGPYNEQFF
CDR3 DNA: TGTGCCAGCGGCCCCTACAATGAGCAGTTCTTC
J gene: TRBJ2-1
V gene: TRBV2
D gene: NA
clone size: NA

CDR3 protein: CASSLVWVRGGKKNTEAFF
CDR3 DNA: TGTGCCAGCAGCTTAGTGTGGGTCAGGGGTGGGAAAAAGAACACTGAAGCTTTCTTT
J gene: TRBJ1-1
V gene: TRBV11-2
D gene: NA
clone size: NA

CDR3 protein: CSVEASGVTDTQYF
CDR3 DNA: TGCAGCGTTGAGGCTAGCGGGGTCACAGATACGCAGTATTTT
J gene: TRBJ2-3
V gene: TRBV29-1
D gene: TRBD2
clone size: NA

CDR3 protein: CASSPSTDRVREQYF
CDR3 DNA: TGCGCCAGCAGCCCAAGTACGGACAGGGTACGCGAGCAGTACTTC
J gene: TRBJ2-7
V gene: TRBV5-1
D gene: TRBD1
clone size: NA

CDR3 protein: CAISDRTNTGELFF
CDR3 DNA: TGTGCCATCAGTGACAGGACGAACACCGGGGAGCTGTTTTTT
J gene: TRBJ2-2
V gene: TRBV10-3
D gene: NA
clone size: NA

CDR3 protein: CASSTGQGSYTF
CDR3 DNA: TGCGCCAGCAGCACCGGACAGGGGAGCTACACCTTC
J gene: TRBJ1-2
V gene: TRBV5-1
D gene: TRBD1
clone size: NA

CDR3 protein: CASSGPGDEQFF
CDR3 DNA: TGCGCCAGCAGTGGACCAGGGGATGAGCAGTTCTTC
J gene: TRBJ2-1
V gene: TRBV10-1
D gene: NA
clone size: few

CDR3 protein: CARGPRGGKGEKLFF
CDR3 DNA: TGCGCCAGAGGCCCCCGGGGGGGAAAGGGCGAAAAACTGTTTTTT
J gene: TRBJ1-4
V gene: TRBV10-1
D gene: NA
clone size: NA

CDR3 protein: CASGLGQLNEKLFF
CDR3 DNA: TGTGCTAGTGGTTTGGGACAGTTAAATGAAAAACTGTTTTTT
J gene: TRBJ1-4
V gene: TRBV12-5
D gene: NA
clone size: once